The 7 T cell receptor beta chains in this list originate from one sample, sequenced in a study of CXCR3-negative and CXCR3-positive naive CD8 T cells. With UMI labels, 5' RACE was used to prepare the TRB cDNA libraries. TCRdb reprocessed the 5' RACE reads; each CDR3 protein has one entry and no DNA is given. Here the sample table reports about 6,700 distinct CDR3 sequences. The sequenced sample consisted of naive CXCR3- CD8+ T cells from blood. Subset in this sample: CD45RO-CCR7+CD27+CD95- naive CD8+ T cells lacking CXCR3 (TNR3-). The source of these receptors is a human donor in good health. Some clones in this sample may be carry-over from other donors' samples.

According to its frequency, this clonotype is medium-sized. The genes are TRBV29-1 and TRBJ1-3. Per germline, CDR1 SQVTM and CDR2 ANQGSEA. The CDR3 runs to 11 residues. The chain's CDR3 is CSVEWRNTIYF. Combining the CDR3 with reference TRBV29-1 and TRBJ1-3 gives the whole variable domain SAVISQKPSRDICQRGTSLTIQCQVDSQVTMMFWYRQQPGQSLTLIATANQGSEATYESGFVIDKFPISRPNLTFSTLTVSNMSPEDSSIYLCSVEWRNTIYFGEGSWLTVV.

V gene TRBV10-3 combines with J gene TRBJ2-1; TCRdb's D call, TRBD1, is unchecked because there is no DNA. The CDR3 consists of 15 residues. Germline lookup yields CDR1 ENHRY and CDR2 SYGVKD. The CDR3 is CAIKPLQSSYNEQFF.

This clonotype counts as medium-sized by frequency. The CDR3 here is CASSYTRTSGDRETQYF. The chain combines TRBV6-5 with TRBJ2-5; TCRdb's D call, TRBD2, is unchecked because there is no DNA. The CDR3 loop spans 17 amino acids. CDR1 is MNHEY, CDR2 SVGAGI, per germline.

This chain uses TRBV7-2 with TRBJ1-1; the TCRdb call, TRBD1, lacks DNA for checking. CDR1 is SGHTA and CDR2 is FQGNSA in the germline V gene. The CDR3 is 16 amino acids. The CDR3 reads CASSSLLGVANTEAFF. Using reference TRBV7-2 and TRBJ1-1 for the parts outside the CDR3, the full variable domain is GAGVSQSPSNKVTEKGKDVELRCDPISGHTALYWYRQSLGQGLEFLIYFQGNSAPDKSGLPSDRFSAERTGGSVSTLTIQRTQQEDSAVYLCASSSLLGVANTEAFFGQGTRLTVV.

V gene TRBV7-9 combines with J gene TRBJ2-7. This CDR3 comprises 13 residues. Germline V lookup: CDR1 SEHNR, CDR2 FQNEAQ (reference sequence). CDR3 protein: CAGVFASTYEQYF.

CDR3 sequence reads: CASSIVAAGELFF. The chain employs TRBV19 and TRBJ2-2. Germline CDR1 and CDR2: LNHDA and SQIVND (reference sequence). The CDR3 length is 13 residues.

This clonotype is labeled medium-sized based on frequency. The chain combines TRBV20-1 with TRBJ2-7; the TCRdb D gene call, TRBD1, has no DNA to confirm it. The germline V gene encodes CDR1 DFQATT and CDR2 SNEGSKA (reference sequence). The CDR3 has 16 amino acids. The CDR3 region is CSARDRTGSASYEQYF.